This T cell receptor beta chain was obtained from a study of blood T cell repertoires in COVID-19. At the level of the study: Researchers got acute and convalescent COVID-19 samples from the United States, Italy and Spain. T cells, B-cell-depleted T cells, or PBMCs supplied cDNA or gDNA.

Original handling: Reference gene primer amplification gave nucleated cell count estimates. Assay used: immunoSEQ multiplex PCR; TCRdb lists only in-frame clones, some missing. D and trimming were read from the DNA, whereas the V and J calls and clone size are those reported in that table. Of about 370,000 clones listed, around 89% are singletons. Patients in Seattle were enrolled during active infection, then followed longitudinally. Germline CDR1 and CDR2: KGHDR and SFDVKD. The ends were cut back, 3 bases at V and 8 bases at J, with 18 bases in the middle. The CDR3 contains 15 residues. The TCR sequence derives from a woman in her 30s with COVID-19, enrolled during active disease. This chain joins TRBV24-1 and TRBJ1-2; possible D gene TRBD1, 6 bases. What was sequenced was peripheral blood. This CDR3 reads CATSDPDRPLEGYTF. Written as DNA, the CDR3 is TGTGCCACCAGTGATCCTGACAGGCCCTTAGAGGGCTACACCTTC.